The subject of this entry is one T cell receptor beta chain. In the original workflow: Amplifying reference gene primers gave estimates of nucleated cell counts. Sequencing used immunoSEQ multiplex PCR; TCRdb keeps in-frame clones, though not all of them. V, J and clone size reflect that table, while D and trimming were determined from the DNA. The sample has some 180,000 clones; 80% to 85% are singletons. The source of the sample is a study of blood T cell repertoires in COVID-19. The sequenced sample consisted of peripheral blood. The sequence came from a woman aged 40 to 49 with COVID-19, enrolled during active disease.

CDR3 sequence (DNA): TGTGCCAGCAGCCAAGGAAGATCTAGCGGGGGGAATGAGCAGTTCTTC. Amino acids: CASSQGRSSGGNEQFF. V is TRBV3-1 (or the pseudogene TRBV3-2) and J is TRBJ2-1; 11 bases match TRBD2. Per germline, CDR1 LGHDT and CDR2 YNNKEL (reference sequence). The CDR3 has 16 residues. The V and J ends lost 1 base and 7 bases, in that order; junction bases with no gene match: 6.